Following are 4 T cell receptor beta chains from one sample sequenced in a study of blood T cell repertoires in COVID-19. Libraries were prepared by immunoSEQ multiplex PCR; TCRdb keeps only in-frame clonotypes and omits some of them. Here the sample spans 200,000 to 250,000 clones, approximately 81% being singletons. Sequences were obtained from peripheral blood. The receptors come from a man aged 45 to 65 who had recovered from COVID-19.

V gene TRBV5-1 combines with J gene TRBJ2-3; 8 bases line up with TRBD2. Trimming cost V 3 bases and J 3 bases; bases outside gene matches: 12. This CDR3 is 17 amino acids long. Per the germline V gene, CDR1 is SGHRS and CDR2 is YFSETQ. The CDR3 loop is CASSSYTFSGITDTQYF. CDR3 in DNA: TGCGCCAGCAGCTCCTACACCTTTAGCGGGATTACAGATACGCAGTATTTT.

This clone has just one count. The chain employs TRBV18 and TRBJ2-5; 11 nucleotides align to TRBD2. The CDR3 is 18 amino acids. Germline trimming cut 3 bases from V and 0 bases from J; bases unmatched to any gene: 9. Germline values: CDR1 KGHSH, CDR2 LQKENI. The CDR3 coding sequence is TGTGCCAGCTCACCTAAGGGAACGACTAGCGGGGACCAAGAGACCCAGTACTTC. Protein: CASSPKGTTSGDQETQYF.

The rearrangement joins TRBV29-1 to TRBJ1-2, with D possibly being TRBD1 (5 bases). CDR3 length equals 14 residues. Trimming removed 3 bases from V and 3 bases from J, with 14 bases in between. Germline V gene data show CDR1 as SQVTM and CDR2 as ANQGSEA. The CDR3 reads CSVEELQGDYGYTF. CDR3 nucleotides: TGCAGCGTTGAGGAGCTTCAGGGTGACTATGGCTACACCTTC.

J is TRBJ1-4 and V is TRBV7-9; 7 bases map to TRBD1. The CDR3 is 16 amino acids. With 5 bases clipped from V and 7 bases from J, the junction kept 13 bases outside the gene matches. From germline, CDR1 is SEHNR and CDR2 FQNEAQ (reference sequence). The CDR3 bases are TGTGCCAGCAGCCCTCGACAGGGTGTGCTCGGTGAAAAACTGTTTTTT. Amino acids: CASSPRQGVLGEKLFF.